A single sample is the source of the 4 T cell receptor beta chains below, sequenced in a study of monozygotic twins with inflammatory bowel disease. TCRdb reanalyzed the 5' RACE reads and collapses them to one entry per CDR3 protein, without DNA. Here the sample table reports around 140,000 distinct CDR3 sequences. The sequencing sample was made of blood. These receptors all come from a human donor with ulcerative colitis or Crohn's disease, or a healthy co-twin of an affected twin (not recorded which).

CDR3 loop: CASTPPKLWGVRNIQYF. V is TRBV28 and J is TRBJ2-4; as DNA is missing, the TRBD1 call by TCRdb cannot be tested. This CDR3 spans 17 amino acids. Per the germline V gene, CDR1 is MDHEN and CDR2 is SYDVKM.

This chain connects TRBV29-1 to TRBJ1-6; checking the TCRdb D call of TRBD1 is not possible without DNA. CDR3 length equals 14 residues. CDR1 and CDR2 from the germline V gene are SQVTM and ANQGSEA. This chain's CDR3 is CSVGGQGGDSPLHF.

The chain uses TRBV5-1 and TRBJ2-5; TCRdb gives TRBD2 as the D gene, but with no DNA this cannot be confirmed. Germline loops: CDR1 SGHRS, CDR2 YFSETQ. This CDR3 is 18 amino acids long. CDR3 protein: CASSVGLAGAEYQETQYF.

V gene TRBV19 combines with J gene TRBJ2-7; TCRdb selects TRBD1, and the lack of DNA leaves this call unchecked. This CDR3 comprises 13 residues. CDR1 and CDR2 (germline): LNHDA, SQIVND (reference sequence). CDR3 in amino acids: CASAGGQNYEQYF.